This T cell receptor beta chain was captured in a study of OX40 agonist ivuxolimab in advanced cancers. Profiling relied on immunoSEQ multiplex PCR, and the TCRdb table lists in-frame clones only, not all of them. The sample comprises 35,000 or so clones, roughly four fifths of which are singletons, and about 2% rests with the top ten. V gave up 3 bases and J gave up 4 bases; unmatched junction bases: 6. The CDR3 spans 14 residues. CDR1 SGHNT and CDR2 YYREEE come from the germline V gene (reference sequence). The sample in question was CD4+ or CD8+ T cells sorted from blood, obtained in a trial of the OX40 agonist ivuxolimab. The chain recombines TRBV5-4 with TRBJ2-7; 8 bases map to TRBD1. The receptor's source is an adult with an advanced solid tumor such as melanoma, head and neck, liver or kidney cancer. The CDR3 coding sequence is TGTGCCAGCAGCTCCCGGGACAGGAGATACGAGCAGTACTTC. Translating it yields CASSSRDRRYEQYF.